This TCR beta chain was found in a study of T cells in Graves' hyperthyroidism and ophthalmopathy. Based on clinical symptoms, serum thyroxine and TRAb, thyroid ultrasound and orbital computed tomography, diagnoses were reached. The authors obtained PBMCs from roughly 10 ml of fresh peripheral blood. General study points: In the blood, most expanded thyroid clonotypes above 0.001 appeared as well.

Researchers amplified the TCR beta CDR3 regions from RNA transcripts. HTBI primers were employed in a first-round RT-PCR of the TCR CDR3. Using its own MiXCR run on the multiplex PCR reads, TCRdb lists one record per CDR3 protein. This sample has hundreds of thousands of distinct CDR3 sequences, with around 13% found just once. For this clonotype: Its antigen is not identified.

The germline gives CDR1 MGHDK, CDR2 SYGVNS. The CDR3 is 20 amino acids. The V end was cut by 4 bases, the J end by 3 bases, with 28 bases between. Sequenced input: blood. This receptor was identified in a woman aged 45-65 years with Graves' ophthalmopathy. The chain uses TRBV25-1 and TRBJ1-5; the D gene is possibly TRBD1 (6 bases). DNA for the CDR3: TGTGCCAGCAGTGGGGGACCTTCTAGGGGGGGGTCTGAGGACAATCAGCCCCAGCATTTT. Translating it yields CASSGGPSRGGSEDNQPQHF.